This T cell receptor (beta chain) was recovered during a study of shared clonotypes between healthy human individuals. At deep level, the assay was performed. DNA from unsorted PBMC was sequenced on ten immunoSEQ deep assay plates. Sequenced by immunoSEQ multiplex PCR; TCRdb stores in-frame clones only, minus some. The repertoire holds some 530,000 clones, with around 80% as singletons. Donors had no recently reported acute infections or vaccinations and were HIV-negative. Sequencing used PBMCs. The TCR comes from a woman in her thirties or forties in good health. Some clones in this sample may be carry-over from other donors' samples.

The CDR3: CASSLASGSGTQYF. The CDR3, as DNA: TGTGCCAGCAGCTTGGCTAGCGGGAGTGGTACGCAGTATTTT. The rearrangement joins TRBV7-2 to TRBJ2-3; 10 positions agree with TRBD2. Germline CDR1 is SGHTA and CDR2 is FQGNSA. This CDR3 spans 14 amino acids. The J segment lost 8 bases and the V segment lost 3 bases, leaving 5 bases of the junction unmatched.